This T cell receptor beta chain appears in the sequencing data of a study of blood T cells in healthy people across ages. Overall study findings and caveats: Higher diversity and more naive CD4+ cells were features of long-lived donors, compared to aged donors.

Germline V gene sequence: CDR1 ENHRY, CDR2 SYGVKD. The CDR3 sequence is 16 residues long. The J segment lost 7 bases and the V segment lost 2 bases, leaving 7 bases of the junction unmatched. A note on this clonotype: The antigen remains undetermined.

The use of a sample-barcoded 5' primer and a J-beta primer mix characterized a second PCR of about 6 to 12 cycles. MiXCR, run by TCRdb on the 5' RACE reads, gives a single entry per CDR3 protein. The table lists about 1.6 million distinct CDR3 sequences, 30% to 35% of them singletons. Donors were healthy Caucasian individuals from Russia aged about 6 to 90. The gene calls are TRBV10-3 and TRBJ2-1; 11 bases line up with TRBD2. The material sequenced was blood. This sequence originates from a woman aged 25 to 39 in good health. The CDR3 here is CAISEPGTSGRNEQFF. DNA for the CDR3: TGTGCCATCAGTGAGCCCGGGACTAGCGGACGTAATGAGCAGTTCTTC.